This T cell receptor (beta chain) emerged from a study of Graves' ophthalmopathy and Graves' hyperthyroidism. In this sample, this clonotype turned up many times. Transcripts of RNA were the source for amplifying TCR beta CDR3 regions. First-round RT-PCR with HTBI primers preceded a second-round multiplex PCR. TCRdb re-analysed the multiplex PCR reads in MiXCR, keeping a single row per CDR3 protein. Of 500,000 to 700,000 distinct CDR3 sequences listed, 20% to 25% are singletons. Germline CDR1 and CDR2: SQVTM and ANQGSEA. V gave up 4 bases and J gave up 0 bases, with 10 bases separating them. This CDR3 contains 14 residues.

This chain connects TRBV29-1 to TRBJ1-3; D possibly corresponds to TRBD1 (5 bases). The sample comprised peripheral blood. This TCR came from a woman between 18 and 29 years old with stable Graves' hyperthyroidism. Some clones in this sample may be carry-over from other donors' samples. For the CDR3, the DNA is TGCAGCGTTGTTACAGGTGCCTCTGGAAACACCATATATTTT. As protein: CSVVTGASGNTIYF. The full variable domain, its missing parts supplied by reference TRBV29-1 and TRBJ1-3, is SAVISQKPSRDICQRGTSLTIQCQVDSQVTMMFWYRQQPGQSLTLIATANQGSEATYESGFVIDKFPISRPNLTFSTLTVSNMSPEDSSIYLCSVVTGASGNTIYFGEGSWLTVV.